This TCR beta chain derives from a study of blood T cell repertoires in COVID-19. Here immunoSEQ multiplex PCR was the method, and the copy in TCRdb shows in-frame clones only, minus some. The top ten hold 3% of the sample, which has around 300,000 clones, roughly nine tenths seen once. V dropped 0 bases and J dropped 2; count of bases not matched to a gene: 1. Germline loops: CDR1 SGHDT, CDR2 YYEEEE. This CDR3 is 16 amino acids long. Recovery meant two consecutive negative NP/OP PCR tests, professional clearance, or resolved symptoms. The clonotype originates from a woman aged 45 to 65 who had recovered from COVID-19. What was sequenced was PBMCs or T cells enriched from blood (not recorded which). V usage is TRBV5-6 and J usage is TRBJ2-2, with 10 bases identical to TRBD2. Here the CDR3 reads CASSLGLAGNTGELFF. Here the CDR3 DNA reads TGTGCCAGCAGCTTGGGACTAGCGGGTAACACCGGGGAGCTGTTTTTT.